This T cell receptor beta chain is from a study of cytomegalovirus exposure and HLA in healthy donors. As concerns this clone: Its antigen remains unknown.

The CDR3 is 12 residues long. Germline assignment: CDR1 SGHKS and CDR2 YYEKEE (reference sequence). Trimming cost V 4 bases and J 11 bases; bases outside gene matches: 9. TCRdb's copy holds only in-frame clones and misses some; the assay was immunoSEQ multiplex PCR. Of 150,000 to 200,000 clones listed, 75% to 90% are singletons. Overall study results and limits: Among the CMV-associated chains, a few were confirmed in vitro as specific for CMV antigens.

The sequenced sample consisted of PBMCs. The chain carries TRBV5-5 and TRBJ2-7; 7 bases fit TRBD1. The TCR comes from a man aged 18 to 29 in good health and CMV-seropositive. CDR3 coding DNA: TGTGCCAGCAGCCCCTGGACAGGCCGTAAGTACTTC. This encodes CASSPWTGRKYF. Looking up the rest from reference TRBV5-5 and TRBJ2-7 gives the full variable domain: DAGVTQSPTHLIKTRGQQVTLRCSPISGHKSVSWYQQVLGQGPQFIFQYYEKEERGRGNFPDRFSARQFPNYSSELNVNALLLGDSALYLCASSPWTGRKYFGPGTRLTVT.